This entry lists 32 T cell receptor beta chains sequenced from one sample in a study of cytomegalovirus exposure and HLA in healthy donors. PCR primers comprised 60 Vbeta and 13 Jbeta primers. Sequenced by immunoSEQ multiplex PCR; TCRdb stores in-frame clones only, minus some. The sample has 100,000 or so clones; 55% to 80% are singletons. Sequenced material: PBMCs. The origin of the receptors is a human donor in good health.

The chain carries TRBV9 and TRBJ2-2, with D perhaps TRBD1 (5 bases). The germline gives CDR1 SGDLS, CDR2 YYNGEE. The ends were cut back, 5 bases at V and 10 bases at J, with 15 bases in the middle. This CDR3 comprises 13 residues. The CDR3 loop is CASRDEQVEELFF. The CDR3 region has the DNA TGTGCCAGCAGAGACGAACAGGTAGAGGAGCTGTTTTTT.

V gene TRBV30 combines with J gene TRBJ1-2; D not certain. Germline lookup yields CDR1 GTSNPN and CDR2 SVGIG (reference sequence). The CDR3 consists of 11 residues. V lost 3 bases to trimming and J lost 5 bases, with 7 bases between them. CDR3 protein: CAWRPEYGYTF. Here the CDR3 DNA reads TGTGCCTGGAGGCCAGAATATGGCTACACCTTC.

The chain recombines TRBV21-1 with TRBJ2-2; the D call in the table, TRBD2, was not verified against the DNA. TRBV21-1 is noted as a pseudogene. The CDR3 totals 14 residues. The CDR3 bases are TGTGCCAGTCCGCTATTTACGGACACCGGGGAGCTGTTTTTT. As protein: CASPLFTDTGELFF.

This clone showed up just a few times. Other DNA sequences in the same sample also yield this CDR3. The rearrangement joins TRBV6-5 to TRBJ1-4; no reliable D call. The CDR3 spans 14 residues. V shed 5 bases and J shed 5 bases, with 12 bases lying between them. Looked up from germline, CDR1 is MNHEY and CDR2 is SVGAGI. CDR3 sequence: CASSPGRGNEKLFF. The CDR3 DNA follows: TGTGCCAGCAGTCCGGGCCGAGGGAATGAAAAACTGTTTTTT.

For the CDR3, the DNA is TGTGCCAGCAGCGTAGGGGACAGGGGATTCAGAGCTGAAGCTTTCTTT. This sequence encodes CASSVGDRGFRAEAFF. The chain uses TRBV9 and TRBJ1-1; 10 positions agree with TRBD1. The CDR3 runs 16 residues. V lost 0 bases to trimming and J lost 6 bases; unmatched junction nucleotides: 8. Germline loops: CDR1 SGDLS, CDR2 YYNGEE.

This chain uses TRBV10-2 with TRBJ2-7; maybe TRBD2 (5 bases). Germline loops: CDR1 WSHSY, CDR2 SAAADI. Trimming left V 7 bases short and J 5 bases short, with 15 bases between. The CDR3 totals 13 residues. The CDR3 coding sequence is TGCGCCAGCAAGCTTAGCAGCGGACACGAGCAGTACTTC. Translation gives CASKLSSGHEQYF.

CDR3 in amino acids: CASSLGDRGNTEAFF. The CDR3 bases are TGTGCCAGCAGCTTGGGGGACAGGGGGAACACTGAAGCTTTCTTT. The chain employs TRBV5-6 and TRBJ1-1; 10 positions agree with TRBD1. There are 15 residues in the CDR3. With V trimmed by 0 bases and J by 1 base, 0 bases remained unmatched. From germline, CDR1 is SGHDT and CDR2 YYEEEE.

Comments on this clone: One end of the junction fails to match germline, which may point to a read error. The same CDR3 is also encoded by other DNA sequences in this sample. The chain recombines TRBV4-2 with TRBJ2-1, with 11 nucleotides matching TRBD1. The CDR3 totals 16 residues. In germline, CDR1 is LGHNA, CDR2 YNFKEQ. The CDR3, as DNA: TGTGCTAGCAGCCAGAAGGGACAGGGGGCCTACAATGAGCAGTTCTTC. Amino acids: CASSQKGQGAYNEQFF.

The rearrangement links TRBV7-2 to TRBJ1-1, with 9 bases matching TRBD1. Germline V gene lookup returns CDR1 SGHTA and CDR2 FQGNSA. Trimming at V came to 5 bases and at J to 4 bases, leaving 14 bases not matched to a gene. The CDR3 loop spans 17 amino acids. CDR3 nucleotides: TGTGCCAGCAGCACACGCGCACAGGGGGCGCCGGGCACTGAAGCTTTCTTT. It specifies CASSTRAQGAPGTEAFF. Together with reference TRBV7-2 and TRBJ1-1, the CDR3 gives the full variable domain: GAGVSQSPSNKVTEKGKDVELRCDPISGHTALYWYRQSLGQGLEFLIYFQGNSAPDKSGLPSDRFSAERTGGSVSTLTIQRTQQEDSAVYLCASSTRAQGAPGTEAFFGQGTRLTVV.

This clone was seen a handful of times. J is TRBJ2-7 and V is TRBV11-1; no firm D call. The CDR3 loop spans 14 amino acids. The germline V and J ends were trimmed by 2 bases and 2 bases, with 10 bases remaining between them. CDR1 and CDR2 from the germline V gene are SGHAT and FQDESV (reference sequence). Written as DNA, the CDR3 is TGTGCCAGCAGCTTAAGTTACAGCACCTACGAGCAGTACTTC. Translation: CASSLSYSTYEQYF.

The chain is built from TRBV7-6 and TRBJ2-7, with 8 bases lining up with TRBD2. Germline CDR1 and CDR2: SGHVS and FNYEAQ. CDR3 size: 15 residues. V shed 5 bases and J 0 bases; nucleotides not matched to a gene: 6. The CDR3 DNA sequence: TGTGCCAGCAGCCCGGGGGGGGACCCCTCCTACGAGCAGTACTTC. As protein: CASSPGGDPSYEQYF.

V usage is TRBV15 and J usage is TRBJ2-3, with D perhaps TRBD2 (6 bases). Germline CDR1 reads LNHNV; CDR2 reads YYDKDF (reference sequence). The V end lost 1 base, the J end lost 3 bases, and 14 bases lay between the germline ends. The CDR3 runs to 16 residues. CDR3 DNA: TGTGCCACCAGCAGAGGGACGGGAGTGTCGACAGATACGCAGTATTTT. Its translation is CATSRGTGVSTDTQYF.

A word on this clone: Other DNA sequences from this sample encode an identical CDR3 as well. This CDR3 reads CASRMEGDTQYF. DNA of the CDR3: TGCGCCTCCCGGATGGAGGGAGATACGCAGTATTTT. The V call is TRBV5-1, the J call TRBJ2-3; maybe TRBD2 (6 bases). The CDR3 covers 12 residues. With 10 bases removed from V and 5 bases from J, the gap between germline ends came to 14 bases. Germline V gives CDR1 SGHRS, CDR2 YFSETQ.

The chain combines TRBV29-1 with TRBJ2-1; D remains unclear. V was shortened by 3 bases and J by 7 bases, with 10 bases between the two germline ends. The germline CDR1 and CDR2 sequences are SQVTM and ANQGSEA. The CDR3 length is 12 residues. CDR3 region: CSVERRMNEQFF. The CDR3 DNA follows: TGCAGCGTTGAGAGGCGAATGAATGAGCAGTTCTTC.

The CDR3: CASSDSYNQPQHF. The CDR3 region has the DNA TGTGCCAGCAGTGACAGCTACAATCAGCCCCAGCATTTT. The rearrangement joins TRBV27 to TRBJ1-5, with D perhaps TRBD1 (5 bases). This CDR3 has 13 amino acids. The V end lost 5 bases, the J end lost 3 bases, and 8 bases lay between the germline ends. CDR1 is MNHEY, CDR2 SMNVEV, per germline (reference sequence).

The V call is TRBV2, the J call TRBJ2-1; D is unresolved. Germline V gene data show CDR1 as SNHLY and CDR2 as FYNNEI. There are 13 residues in the CDR3. V lost 6 bases to trimming and J lost 2 bases, with 8 bases between them. The CDR3 here is CASSPLPYNEQFF. CDR3 DNA: TGTGCCAGCAGCCCTCTACCCTACAATGAGCAGTTCTTC.

On this clone: The same CDR3 arises from other DNA sequences in this sample as well. This chain links TRBV4-1 with TRBJ2-3, with 8 bases aligning to TRBD1. The V segment lost 2 bases and the J segment 6 bases; nucleotides outside the gene matches: 7. The CDR3 is 15 residues long. Germline-derived CDR1 and CDR2 are MGHRA and YSYEKL. CDR3 protein: CASSQSDRDLDTQYF. Written as DNA, the CDR3 is TGCGCCAGCAGCCAATCGGACAGGGACCTGGATACGCAGTATTTT.

The chain uses TRBV7-9 and TRBJ1-2; 7 bases are a match to TRBD1. Germline V gives CDR1 SEHNR, CDR2 FQNEAQ (reference sequence). V was clipped by 3 bases and J by 8 bases; unmatched bases: 3. This CDR3 contains 12 residues. The CDR3 nucleotides are TGTGCCAGCAGCTTCAGGGGGGCCGGCTACACCTTC. Amino acids: CASSFRGAGYTF. The full variable domain, with the rest looked up from reference TRBV7-9 and TRBJ1-2, is DTGVSQNPRHKITKRGQNVTFRCDPISEHNRLYWYRQTLGQGPEFLTYFQNEAQLEKSRLLSDRFSAERPKGSFSTLEIQRTEQGDSAMYLCASSFRGAGYTFGSGTRLTVV.

This clone turned up a few times. The V call is TRBV11-3, the J call TRBJ2-7; 8 nucleotides align to TRBD2. This CDR3 has 13 residues. Germline V gene sequence: CDR1 SGHNT, CDR2 YENEEA. V gave up 4 bases and J gave up 7 bases; unmatched junction bases: 6. Written as DNA, the CDR3 is TGTGCCAGCAGCTCCCGGGCGGGGGGAGAGCAGTACTTC. Translating it yields CASSSRAGGEQYF.

The genes are TRBV5-1 and TRBJ1-1; possible D gene TRBD1, 6 bases. There are 17 residues in the CDR3. The V gene lost 3 bases and the J gene lost 0 bases, with 18 bases spanning the gap. Germline V gene sequence: CDR1 SGHRS, CDR2 YFSETQ. The CDR3 sequence is CASSSYQQGLMNTEAFF. In DNA, the CDR3 is TGCGCCAGCAGCTCCTACCAACAGGGCCTCATGAACACTGAAGCTTTCTTT.

The chain is built from TRBV5-1 and TRBJ2-7; 7 bases fit TRBD1. The CDR3 is made up of 17 amino acids. Unmatched junction bases numbered 14, after V lost 4 bases and J lost 1 base. The germline V gene encodes CDR1 SGHRS and CDR2 YFSETQ. CDR3 nucleotide sequence: TGCGCCAGCAGCCCCACCCAGACAGGGATTGTATCCTACGAGCAGTACTTC. This translates into CASSPTQTGIVSYEQYF. Full variable domain (outside the CDR3, taken from reference TRBV5-1 and TRBJ2-7): KAGVTQTPRYLIKTRGQQVTLSCSPISGHRSVSWYQQTPGQGLQFLFEYFSETQRNKGNFPGRFSGRQFSNSRSEMNVSTLELGDSALYLCASSPTQTGIVSYEQYFGPGTRLTVT.

The chain has TRBV18 and TRBJ2-7; perhaps TRBD1 as D (5 bases). Trimming cost V 3 bases and J 0 bases, with 15 bases left between them. CDR1 KGHSH and CDR2 LQKENI come from the germline V gene. This CDR3 has 16 residues. For the CDR3, the DNA is TGTGCCAGCTCACCCGATTTGACAGTGAGCTCCTACGAGCAGTACTTC. Protein product: CASSPDLTVSSYEQYF.

V gene TRBV27 combines with J gene TRBJ2-2; D is unclear. Germline CDR1 MNHEY, CDR2 SMNVEV (reference sequence). Trimming cost V 3 bases and J 7 bases, with 12 bases left between them. The CDR3 totals 14 residues. DNA of the CDR3: TGTGCCAGCAGTTTTGAACGCCGAGGCGGGGAGCTGTTTTTT. This codes for CASSFERRGGELFF.

This chain links TRBV5-1 with TRBJ1-2; 8 bases match TRBD1. CDR3 size: 16 residues. The V segment lost 4 bases and the J segment 7 bases; nucleotides outside the gene matches: 15. Germline V gene lookup returns CDR1 SGHRS and CDR2 YFSETQ. The CDR3 spells CASSRPQGASLGGYTF. The CDR3 DNA follows: TGCGCCAGCAGCCGCCCTCAGGGGGCGTCCCTTGGTGGCTACACCTTC.

The J gene is TRBJ2-7, the V gene TRBV28; 11 bases fit TRBD2. V dropped 5 bases and J dropped 3; count of bases not matched to a gene: 18. CDR1 is MDHEN, CDR2 SYDVKM, per germline. The CDR3 is made up of 19 amino acids. The CDR3 loop reads CASSRVAGGRAQRGYEQYF. The CDR3 nucleotides read TGTGCCAGCAGTAGAGTAGCGGGAGGGAGGGCCCAAAGGGGCTACGAGCAGTACTTC.

This sequence joins TRBV6-4 and TRBJ1-2, with a possible D match to TRBD1 (6 bases). The V and J ends lost 0 bases and 4 bases respectively, with 12 bases between them. Germline CDR1 is MRHNA and CDR2 is SNTAGT. This CDR3 has 15 residues. The CDR3 sequence: CASSDSRTDPYGYTF. The CDR3 DNA reads TGTGCCAGCAGTGACTCCCGGACAGACCCCTATGGCTACACCTTC.

This clone was seen more than once but under ten times. J is TRBJ1-1 and V is TRBV27; 7 bases fit TRBD1. J was trimmed by 9 bases and V by 5 bases; bases with no gene match: 9. The CDR3 loop spans 13 amino acids. Germline loops: CDR1 MNHEY, CDR2 SMNVEV (reference sequence). The CDR3 DNA sequence: TGTGCCAGCAGTCTCACTCCGGGACAGAAAGCTTTCTTT. It encodes CASSLTPGQKAFF.

CDR3 nucleotides: TGTGCCAGCAGCCGTTTTCCGGGGGATTCCTACGAGCAGTACTTC. This encodes CASSRFPGDSYEQYF. V gene TRBV4-2 combines with J gene TRBJ2-7; possibly TRBD2 for D (6 bases). Germline V gene lookup returns CDR1 LGHNA and CDR2 YNFKEQ. The length of the CDR3 is 15 residues. V gave up 4 bases and J gave up 1 base, with 14 bases separating them.

V gene TRBV18 combines with J gene TRBJ2-5; 8 nucleotides agree with TRBD2. This CDR3 contains 13 residues. With 2 bases clipped from V and 5 bases from J, the junction kept 1 base outside the gene matches. Germline V gene sequence: CDR1 KGHSH, CDR2 LQKENI. As DNA, the CDR3 is TGTGCCAGCTCACCAACGGGAGGGGAGACCCAGTACTTC. Translated, it gives CASSPTGGETQYF.

The J gene is TRBJ2-1, the V gene TRBV7-9; 7 bases align to TRBD1. V lost 3 bases to trimming and J lost 4 bases; unmatched junction nucleotides: 6. This CDR3 is 15 amino acids long. Germline V gene lookup returns CDR1 SEHNR and CDR2 FQNEAQ (reference sequence). The CDR3 loop is CASSLYRGIYNEQFF. The CDR3 DNA reads as TGTGCCAGCAGCTTGTACAGGGGAATTTACAATGAGCAGTTCTTC.

The chain carries TRBV2 and TRBJ2-5; TRBD1 matches 7 bases. CDR1 and CDR2 from the germline V gene are SNHLY and FYNNEI. The CDR3 is made up of 15 amino acids. Trimming cost V 7 bases and J 1 base; bases outside gene matches: 9. The CDR3 region has the DNA TGTGCCAGCAAAGGTGGGGGACAGCTCCAAGAGACCCAGTACTTC. It yields the protein CASKGGGQLQETQYF. Full variable domain (outside the CDR3, taken from reference TRBV2 and TRBJ2-5): EPEVTQTPSHQVTQMGQEVILRCVPISNHLYFYWYRQILGQKVEFLVSFYNNEISEKSEIFDDQFSVERPDGSNFTLKIRSTKLEDSAMYFCASKGGGQLQETQYFGPGTRLLVL.

J is TRBJ1-1 and V is TRBV6-6; 7 bases line up with TRBD1. The CDR3 is made up of 12 amino acids. With 6 bases clipped from V and 4 bases from J, the junction kept 2 bases outside the gene matches. Germline V CDR1 and CDR2: MNHNY, SVGAGI (reference sequence). The CDR3 loop is CASSSGGTEAFF. The CDR3 coding sequence is TGTGCCAGCAGCTCAGGGGGCACTGAAGCTTTCTTT.